Listed below are T cell receptor beta chains from one sample, sequenced in a study of early T cells in non-severe SARS-CoV-2 infection. TCRdb analysed the 5' RACE reads with MiXCR anew, one entry per CDR3 protein. The sample lists about 80,000 distinct CDR3 sequences, roughly 13% seen once, with less than 1.5% in the top ten. The sample was whole blood. Every receptor here comes from an adult who was a healthcare worker with PCR-confirmed SARS-CoV-2 infection or an uninfected control (not recorded which). CDR3s include the opening cysteine and the closing phenylalanine or tryptophan. A D gene is named only where the DNA matches it firmly. The size entry is marked missing in some rows and otherwise reads once, few, many or a size class.

V gene,J gene,clone size,D gene,CDR3 protein
TRBV5-1,TRBJ2-7,many,TRBD2,CASSLAAGGGSNEQYF
TRBV6-5,TRBJ1-1,NA,NA,CASTFVGPEDTEAFF
TRBV2,TRBJ2-1,few,NA,CASSERAVAYDEQFF
TRBV7-2,TRBJ1-1,many,NA,CASNRGPAGTEAFF
TRBV27,TRBJ2-1,few,NA,CASSVKPGVPQFF
TRBV5-6,TRBJ1-1,many,TRBD1,CASSPPPGGKVEAFF
TRBV28,TRBJ1-1,many,NA,CASSPVNTEAFF
TRBV27,TRBJ1-3,many,TRBD1,CASRPLAIPGQGSWGKNTIYF
TRBV29-1,TRBJ1-1,many,NA,CSVLGKGSTEAFF
TRBV19,TRBJ2-2,NA,TRBD1,CASSTGTGNTGELFF
TRBV12-3/TRBV12-4,TRBJ1-2,many,NA,CASSGGWGSNYGYTF
TRBV2,TRBJ1-1,few,TRBD1,CASIPLPGQGIGTEAFF
TRBV4-1,TRBJ2-7,NA,TRBD2,CASSQDQAGTSGGSSYEQYF
TRBV9,TRBJ1-5,many,NA,CASSVEGTEGFQPQHF
TRBV21-1,TRBJ1-3,NA,NA,CASSKSRRTANSGNTIYF
TRBV29-1,TRBJ2-2,many,NA,CSVGPSENTGELFF
TRBV3-1,TRBJ2-2,NA,TRBD1,CASSHLGQLNTGELFF
TRBV21-1,TRBJ2-2,few,NA,CASSKAGEDRGSGELFF
TRBV5-1,TRBJ2-7,few,TRBD2,CASSYSVTSGSYEQYF
TRBV6-2/TRBV6-3,TRBJ2-1,NA,NA,CASSYRRENNEQFF
TRBV6-6,TRBJ1-1,many,NA,CATTSGGEAFF
TRBV3-1,TRBJ2-1,NA,NA,CASSQGWGEISYNEQFF
TRBV7-2,TRBJ1-1,few,NA,CASSLASVAQTEAFF
TRBV7-8,TRBJ2-1,NA,TRBD2,CASSYLTGGTNYEQFF
TRBV10-3,TRBJ2-7,many,NA,CAISEQGVYEQYF
TRBV9,TRBJ2-3,NA,NA,CASSPRPPGKGTDTQYF
TRBV2,TRBJ2-7,few,NA,CASSELGGQKYEQYF
TRBV29-1,TRBJ2-4,few,TRBD2,CSVKSVGGTLAAKNIQYF
TRBV28,TRBJ2-7,few,TRBD1,CASRDRGYEQYF
TRBV20-1,TRBJ1-1,NA,NA,CSARGGTQVEAFF
TRBV10-1,TRBJ1-6,many,NA,CASSESLGSPLHF
TRBV6-5,TRBJ1-5,NA,NA,CASSPAGPDQPQHF
TRBV9,TRBJ2-7,NA,NA,CASSPHSAGTQYEQYF
TRBV5-4,TRBJ2-1,many,NA,CASSLEGTSQFF
TRBV6-5,TRBJ1-1,many,NA,CASSTASEAFF
TRBV20-1,TRBJ2-1,many,NA,CSATRPRGQGQSGSSYNEQFF